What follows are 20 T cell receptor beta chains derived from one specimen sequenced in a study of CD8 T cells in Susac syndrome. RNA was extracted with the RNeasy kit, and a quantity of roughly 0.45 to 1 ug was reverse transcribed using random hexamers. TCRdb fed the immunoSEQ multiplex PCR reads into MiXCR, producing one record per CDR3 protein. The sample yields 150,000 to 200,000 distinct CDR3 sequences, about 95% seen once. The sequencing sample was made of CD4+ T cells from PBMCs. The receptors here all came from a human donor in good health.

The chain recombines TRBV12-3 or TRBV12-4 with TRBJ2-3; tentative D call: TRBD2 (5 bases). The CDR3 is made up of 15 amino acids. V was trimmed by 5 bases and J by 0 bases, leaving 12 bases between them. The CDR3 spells CASSRSGSSTDTQYF. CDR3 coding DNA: TGTGCCAGCAGTCGAAGCGGCTCGAGCACAGATACGCAGTATTTT.

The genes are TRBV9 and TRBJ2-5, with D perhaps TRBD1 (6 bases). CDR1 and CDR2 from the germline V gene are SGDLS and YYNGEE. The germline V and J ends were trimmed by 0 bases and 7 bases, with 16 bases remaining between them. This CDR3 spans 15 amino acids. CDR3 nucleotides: TGTGCCAGCAGCGTAGGTGATAGCCAAGGGGGGACCCAGTACTTC. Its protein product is CASSVGDSQGGTQYF.

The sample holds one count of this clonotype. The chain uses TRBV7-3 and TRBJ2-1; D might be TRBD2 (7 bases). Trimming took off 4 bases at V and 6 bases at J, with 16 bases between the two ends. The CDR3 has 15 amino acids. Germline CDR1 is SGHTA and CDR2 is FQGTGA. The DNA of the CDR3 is TGTGCCAGCAGCTACCAGGGGAGGGTCCCCAATGAGCAGTTCTTC. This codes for CASSYQGRVPNEQFF.

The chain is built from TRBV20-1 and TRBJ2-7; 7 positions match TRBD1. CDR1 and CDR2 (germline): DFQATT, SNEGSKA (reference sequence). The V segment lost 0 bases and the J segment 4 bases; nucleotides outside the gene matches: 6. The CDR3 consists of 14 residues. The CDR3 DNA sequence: TGCAGTGCTAGAGAAGGGACAGAGCCTTACGAGCAGTACTTC. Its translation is CSAREGTEPYEQYF.

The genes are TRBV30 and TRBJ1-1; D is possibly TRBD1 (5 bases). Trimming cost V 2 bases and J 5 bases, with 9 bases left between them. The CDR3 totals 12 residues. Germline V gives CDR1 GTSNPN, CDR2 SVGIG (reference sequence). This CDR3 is CAWSYPGTEAFF. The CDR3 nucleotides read TGTGCCTGGAGTTATCCAGGGACTGAAGCTTTCTTT.

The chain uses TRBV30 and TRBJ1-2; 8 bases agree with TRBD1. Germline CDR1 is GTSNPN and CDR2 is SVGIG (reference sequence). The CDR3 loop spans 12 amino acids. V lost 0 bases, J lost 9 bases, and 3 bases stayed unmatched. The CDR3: CAWSVGQGSYTF. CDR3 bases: TGTGCCTGGAGTGTAGGACAGGGAAGCTACACCTTC.

The CDR3 DNA reads as TGCAGTGCTCTTGGGCAGGGTCGCTACAATGAGCAGTTCTTC. Translating it yields CSALGQGRYNEQFF. The chain recombines TRBV20-1 with TRBJ2-1; tentatively, D is TRBD1 (5 bases). The CDR3 is made up of 14 amino acids. The V gene's germline CDR1 is DFQATT and CDR2 SNEGSKA (reference sequence). The V end lost 5 bases, the J end lost 3 bases, and 14 bases lay between the germline ends.

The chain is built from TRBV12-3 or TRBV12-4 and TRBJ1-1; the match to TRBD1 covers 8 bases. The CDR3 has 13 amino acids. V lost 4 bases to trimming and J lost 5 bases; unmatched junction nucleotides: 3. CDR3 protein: CASSSNRGTEAFF. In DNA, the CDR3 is TGTGCCAGCAGTTCAAACAGGGGGACTGAAGCTTTCTTT.

The chain's CDR3 is CASRDESYTDTQYF. The CDR3 DNA follows: TGTGCCAGCAGAGACGAATCCTACACAGATACGCAGTATTTT. This chain joins TRBV6-5 and TRBJ2-3; D gene uncertain. The V and J ends lost 6 bases and 2 bases respectively, with 12 bases between them. The CDR3 runs to 14 residues. Germline-derived CDR1 and CDR2 are MNHEY and SVGAGI.

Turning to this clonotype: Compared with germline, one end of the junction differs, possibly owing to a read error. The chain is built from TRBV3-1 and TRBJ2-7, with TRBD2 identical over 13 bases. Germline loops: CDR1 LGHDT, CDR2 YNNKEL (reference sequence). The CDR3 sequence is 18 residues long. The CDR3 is CASSQTSGRALYLSEQHF. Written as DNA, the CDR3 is TGTGCCAGCAGCCAAACTAGCGGGAGGGCCCTCTATCTCTCCGAGCAGCACTTC.

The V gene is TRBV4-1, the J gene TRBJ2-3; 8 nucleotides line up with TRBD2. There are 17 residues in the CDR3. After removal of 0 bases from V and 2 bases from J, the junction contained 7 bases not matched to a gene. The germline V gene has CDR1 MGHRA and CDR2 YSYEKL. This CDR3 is CASSQDRGGRSTDTQYF. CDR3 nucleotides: TGCGCCAGCAGCCAAGATCGGGGCGGGAGGTCCACAGATACGCAGTATTTT.

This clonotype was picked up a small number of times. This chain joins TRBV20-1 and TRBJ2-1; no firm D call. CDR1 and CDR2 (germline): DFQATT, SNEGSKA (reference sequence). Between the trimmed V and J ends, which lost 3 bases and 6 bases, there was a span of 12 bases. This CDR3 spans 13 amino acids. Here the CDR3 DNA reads TGCAGTGCTAGGGACCCCCTGGGCAATGAGCAGTTCTTC. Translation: CSARDPLGNEQFF.

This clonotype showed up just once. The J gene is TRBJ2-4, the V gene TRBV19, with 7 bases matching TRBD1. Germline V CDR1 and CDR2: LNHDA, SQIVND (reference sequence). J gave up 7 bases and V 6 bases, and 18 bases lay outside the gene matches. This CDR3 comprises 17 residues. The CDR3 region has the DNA TGTGCCAGTAGCAAGACAGGGCTCGGAGAGCCAGGGAACATTCAGTACTTC. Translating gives CASSKTGLGEPGNIQYF.

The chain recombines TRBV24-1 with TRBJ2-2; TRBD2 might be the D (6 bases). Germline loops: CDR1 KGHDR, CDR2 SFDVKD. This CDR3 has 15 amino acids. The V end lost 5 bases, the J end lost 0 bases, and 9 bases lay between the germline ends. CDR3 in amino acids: CATSARGPNTGELFF. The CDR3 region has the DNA TGTGCCACCAGTGCGCGGGGACCGAACACCGGGGAGCTGTTTTTT.

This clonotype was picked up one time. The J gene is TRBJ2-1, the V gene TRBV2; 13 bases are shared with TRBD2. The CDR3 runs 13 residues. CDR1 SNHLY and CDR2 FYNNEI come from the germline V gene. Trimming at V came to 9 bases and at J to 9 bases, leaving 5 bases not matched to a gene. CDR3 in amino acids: CARRTSGSGEQFF. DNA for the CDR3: TGTGCCAGGCGGACTAGCGGGAGTGGTGAGCAGTTCTTC.

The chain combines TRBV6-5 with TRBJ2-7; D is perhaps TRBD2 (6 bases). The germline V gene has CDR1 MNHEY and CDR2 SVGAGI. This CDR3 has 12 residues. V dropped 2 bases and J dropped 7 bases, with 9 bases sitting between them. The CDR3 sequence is CASSYRGGEQYF. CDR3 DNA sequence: TGTGCCAGCAGTTACAGGGGAGGTGAGCAGTACTTC.

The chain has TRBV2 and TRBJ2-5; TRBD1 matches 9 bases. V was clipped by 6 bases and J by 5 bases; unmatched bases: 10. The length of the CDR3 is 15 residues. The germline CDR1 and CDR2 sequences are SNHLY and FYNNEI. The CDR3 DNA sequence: TGTGCCAGCAGGGCGGACAGGGGAGAGTGGGAGACCCAGTACTTC. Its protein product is CASRADRGEWETQYF. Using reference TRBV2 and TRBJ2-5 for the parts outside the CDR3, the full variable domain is EPEVTQTPSHQVTQMGQEVILRCVPISNHLYFYWYRQILGQKVEFLVSFYNNEISEKSEIFDDQFSVERPDGSNFTLKIRSTKLEDSAMYFCASRADRGEWETQYFGPGTRLLVL.

Written as DNA, the CDR3 is TGCGCCAGCACGGGGACTAGCGGGATCCCAGCCTCCTACAATGAGCAGTTCTTC. Its translation is CASTGTSGIPASYNEQFF. V usage is TRBV5-1 and J usage is TRBJ2-1; TRBD2 aligns across 13 bases. J lost 0 bases, V lost 6 bases, and 9 bases had no gene match. The CDR3 is 18 residues long. Germline V CDR1 and CDR2: SGHRS, YFSETQ.

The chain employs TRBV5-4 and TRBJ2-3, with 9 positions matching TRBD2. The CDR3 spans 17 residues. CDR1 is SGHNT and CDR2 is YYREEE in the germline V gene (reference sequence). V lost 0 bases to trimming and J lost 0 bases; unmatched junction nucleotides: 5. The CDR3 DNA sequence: TGTGCCAGCAGCTTGGGGGTTAGCGGGAGAAGCACAGATACGCAGTATTTT. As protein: CASSLGVSGRSTDTQYF.

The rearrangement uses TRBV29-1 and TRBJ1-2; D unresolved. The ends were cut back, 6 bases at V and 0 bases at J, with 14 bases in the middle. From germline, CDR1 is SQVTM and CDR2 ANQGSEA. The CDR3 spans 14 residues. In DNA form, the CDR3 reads TGCAGCGTCGCTCTCACGGCTACTAACTATGGCTACACCTTC. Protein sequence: CSVALTATNYGYTF.